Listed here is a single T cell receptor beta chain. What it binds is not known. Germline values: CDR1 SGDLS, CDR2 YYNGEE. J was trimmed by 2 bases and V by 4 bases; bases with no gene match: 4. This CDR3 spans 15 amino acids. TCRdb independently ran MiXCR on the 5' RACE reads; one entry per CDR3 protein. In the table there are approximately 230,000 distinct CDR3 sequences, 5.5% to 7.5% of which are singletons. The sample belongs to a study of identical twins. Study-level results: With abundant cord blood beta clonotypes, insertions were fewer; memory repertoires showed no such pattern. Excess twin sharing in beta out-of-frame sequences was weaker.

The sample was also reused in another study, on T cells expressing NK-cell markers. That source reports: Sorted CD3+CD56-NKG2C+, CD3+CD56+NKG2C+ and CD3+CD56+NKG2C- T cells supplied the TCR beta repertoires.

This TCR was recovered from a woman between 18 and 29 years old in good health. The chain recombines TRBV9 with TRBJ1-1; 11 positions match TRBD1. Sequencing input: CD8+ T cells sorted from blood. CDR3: CASSPGQGANTEAFF. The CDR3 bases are TGTGCCAGCAGCCCCGGACAGGGGGCCAACACTGAAGCTTTCTTT.